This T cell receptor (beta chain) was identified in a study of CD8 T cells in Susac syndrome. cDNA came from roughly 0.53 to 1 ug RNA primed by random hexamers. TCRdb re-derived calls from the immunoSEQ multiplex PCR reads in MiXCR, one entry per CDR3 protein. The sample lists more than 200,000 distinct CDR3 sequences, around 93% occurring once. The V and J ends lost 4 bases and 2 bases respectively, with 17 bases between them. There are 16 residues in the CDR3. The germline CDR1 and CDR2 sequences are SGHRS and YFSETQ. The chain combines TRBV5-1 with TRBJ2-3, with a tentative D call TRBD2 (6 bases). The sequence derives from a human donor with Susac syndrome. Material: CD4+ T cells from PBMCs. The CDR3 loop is CASSLVVADSTDTQYF. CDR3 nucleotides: TGCGCCAGCAGCCTAGTAGTAGCGGACTCCACAGATACGCAGTATTTT. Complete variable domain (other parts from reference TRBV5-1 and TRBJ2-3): KAGVTQTPRYLIKTRGQQVTLSCSPISGHRSVSWYQQTPGQGLQFLFEYFSETQRNKGNFPGRFSGRQFSNSRSEMNVSTLELGDSALYLCASSLVVADSTDTQYFGPGTRLTVL.